These 5 T cell receptor beta chains were sequenced from one sample in a study of blood T cell repertoires in COVID-19. The assay was immunoSEQ multiplex PCR, and TCRdb's table has in-frame clones only and misses some. The sample consists of fewer than 600,000 clones, roughly 87% of them appearing once. The specimen sequenced was peripheral blood. All receptors derive from a man younger than 35 with COVID-19, enrolled during active disease.

This chain uses TRBV6-1 with TRBJ2-3; D gene ambiguous. CDR1 and CDR2 (germline): MNHNS, SASEGT. This CDR3 comprises 14 residues. Between the trimmed V and J ends, which lost 2 bases and 2 bases, there was a span of 8 bases. Written as DNA, the CDR3 is TGTGCCAGCAGTGAAATCAGGCCCACAGATACGCAGTATTTT. It codes for CASSEIRPTDTQYF.

The table lists this clone with a count of one. The identical CDR3 is also encoded by other nucleotide sequences in the sample. This chain connects TRBV2 to TRBJ2-3; 14 nucleotides match TRBD2. Per the germline V gene, CDR1 is SNHLY and CDR2 is FYNNEI. V dropped 6 bases and J dropped 0; count of bases not matched to a gene: 2. The length of the CDR3 is 16 residues. The CDR3 sequence: CASRRLAGGSTDTQYF. The CDR3 nucleotides read TGTGCCAGCAGGAGACTAGCGGGGGGGAGCACAGATACGCAGTATTTT.

V is TRBV27 and J is TRBJ2-5; 12 positions match TRBD2. Germline CDR1 is MNHEY and CDR2 is SMNVEV (reference sequence). The ends lost 6 bases at V and 6 bases at J; junction bases unmatched: 5. This CDR3 comprises 14 residues. The CDR3 reads CASSLAGGRKTQYF. Here the CDR3 DNA reads TGTGCCAGCAGCCTAGCGGGGGGGCGAAAGACCCAGTACTTC.

The rearrangement uses TRBV27 and TRBJ1-1, with a tentative D call TRBD1 (5 bases). The V end lost 5 bases, the J end lost 2 bases, and 12 bases lay between the germline ends. Germline CDR1 and CDR2: MNHEY and SMNVEV (reference sequence). This CDR3 is 14 amino acids long. CDR3 region: CASSPDSSNTEAFF. CDR3 sequence (DNA): TGTGCCAGCAGTCCTGACAGCAGCAACACTGAAGCTTTCTTT.

This clone occurred a few times. The genes are TRBV12-3 or TRBV12-4 and TRBJ1-2, with 8 bases fitting TRBD1. With 5 bases clipped from V and 8 bases from J, the junction kept 7 bases outside the gene matches. The CDR3 is 13 residues long. The CDR3 here is CASSPDRAPGYTF. The CDR3 nucleotides read TGTGCCAGCAGTCCGGACAGGGCCCCGGGCTACACCTTC.